This T cell receptor (beta chain) was recovered during a study of beta chain features in type 1 diabetes. Whole-study context: Healthy donors and patients had similar age, gender and cell yields. Whole-study findings and limits: Patients showed naive, central memory and Treg TCRB repertoires that appeared more similar than those of healthy donors. Among all four CD4+ subsets, Type 1 diabetes patients had TCRB CDR3s that were moderately but significantly shorter.

V was pared by 4 bases and J by 4 bases, with 3 bases of the junction left unmatched. The CDR3 totals 15 residues. Germline V gene data show CDR1 as SNHLY and CDR2 as FYNNEI. This clone appeared a few times. The target antigen is unknown. cDNA synthesis used the whole RNA isolate, giving expressed TCRB sequences. Naive, central memory and regulatory T cell samples averaged about 3.57 million immunoSEQ reads each. The method was immunoSEQ multiplex PCR; TCRdb's version includes in-frame clones alone and lacks a portion of them. The sample yields approximately 600,000 clones, 12% seen once. Sequencing was done on a sample of naive CD4+ T cells from blood. V usage is TRBV2 and J usage is TRBJ2-1; 11 positions match TRBD2. The clonotype originates from a young man with type 1 diabetes. The CDR3 region is CASSGGTSGYNEQFF. Written as DNA, the CDR3 is TGTGCCAGCAGTGGTGGGACTAGCGGTTACAATGAGCAGTTCTTC.